The next 8 T cell receptor beta chains were all read from a single sample in a study of CD4 T cell repertoires in COVID-19. These memory T cells were uncultured and sequenced directly after ex vivo isolation. Generated by immunoSEQ multiplex PCR, the TCRdb table keeps only in-frame clones and is missing some. This table has fewer than 25,000 clones, roughly 91% appearing once. The source material was central memory CD4+ T cells from blood, sampled before the COVID-19 pandemic. These receptors were collected from a human donor who had COVID-19.

This chain uses TRBV5-1 with TRBJ2-3, with D possibly TRBD2 on 7 matching bases. CDR1 is SGHRS, CDR2 YFSETQ, per germline. The CDR3 is 16 residues long. V was cut by 4 bases and J by 1 base, with 16 bases left in between. The CDR3 DNA reads TGCGCCAGCAGCCCGGGGCGGGGGCTAGGCACAGATACGCAGTATTTT. Protein: CASSPGRGLGTDTQYF. The full variable domain, rest sourced from reference TRBV5-1 and TRBJ2-3, is KAGVTQTPRYLIKTRGQQVTLSCSPISGHRSVSWYQQTPGQGLQFLFEYFSETQRNKGNFPGRFSGRQFSNSRSEMNVSTLELGDSALYLCASSPGRGLGTDTQYFGPGTRLTVL.

The genes are TRBV5-1 and TRBJ2-3; 11 positions match TRBD2. The CDR3 is 16 amino acids. Germline V gene sequence: CDR1 SGHRS, CDR2 YFSETQ. V lost 5 bases to trimming and J lost 5 bases; unmatched junction nucleotides: 10. This chain's CDR3 is CASRVLTSGEEDTQYF. The CDR3 DNA sequence: TGCGCCAGCAGGGTTTTGACTAGCGGGGAGGAAGATACGCAGTATTTT.

The chain carries TRBV6-8 and TRBJ2-4; no definite D call. Per germline, CDR1 MNHGY and CDR2 SAAAGT. The CDR3 runs to 14 residues. Deletions cut 4 bases from V and 7 bases from J, with 14 bases between. CDR3 coding DNA: TGTGCCAGCAGTTTGTCGTTAGGCAGGAACATTCAGTACTTC. Translating gives CASSLSLGRNIQYF.

The chain recombines TRBV6-1 with TRBJ2-2, with 12 bases aligning to TRBD2. Germline trimming cut 3 bases from V and 3 bases from J; bases unmatched to any gene: 5. Germline lookup yields CDR1 MNHNS and CDR2 SASEGT. This CDR3 comprises 17 residues. The CDR3 DNA is TGTGCCAGCAGTGATCCAGCTAGCGGGGGGGACACCGGGGAGCTGTTTTTT. Residues: CASSDPASGGDTGELFF.

V gene TRBV6-5 combines with J gene TRBJ2-2; TRBD2 agrees at 10 bases. This CDR3 is 16 amino acids long. With 4 bases clipped from V and 5 bases from J, the junction kept 7 bases outside the gene matches. Germline CDR1 reads MNHEY; CDR2 reads SVGAGI. This CDR3 is CASSLLAGGRTGELFF. DNA for the CDR3: TGTGCCAGCAGTTTGTTAGCGGGAGGTCGGACCGGGGAGCTGTTTTTT.

The chain recombines TRBV7-2 with TRBJ2-7; 9 bases match TRBD2. CDR1 is SGHTA, CDR2 FQGNSA, per germline. V was pared by 1 base and J by 4 bases, with 2 bases of the junction left unmatched. CDR3 size: 14 residues. As DNA, the CDR3 is TGTGCCAGCAGCTTAGTAACTAGCGGGTACGAGCAGTACTTC. Protein: CASSLVTSGYEQYF.

V gene TRBV27 combines with J gene TRBJ1-1; 7 bases agree with TRBD1. The CDR3 loop spans 15 amino acids. V lost 7 bases and J lost 0; bases outside the gene matches: 8. Germline V gives CDR1 MNHEY, CDR2 SMNVEV (reference sequence). This chain's CDR3 is CASIRLGQVNTEAFF. For the CDR3, the DNA is TGTGCCAGCATTCGTTTAGGACAGGTGAACACTGAAGCTTTCTTT.

This clone has a single count. The chain uses TRBV2 and TRBJ2-3, with unresolved D. This CDR3 has 11 amino acids. V gave up 6 bases and J gave up 3 bases, with 4 bases separating them. From germline, CDR1 is SNHLY and CDR2 FYNNEI. The CDR3 DNA reads TGTGCCAGCAGCTTAACAGATACGCAGTATTTT. Protein: CASSLTDTQYF.